This T cell receptor (beta chain) is drawn from a study of CD8+CD57+ T cells in acquired aplastic anemia (dated by TCRdb to the late 2010s). For the wider study: A mean of 3.2 ug of DNA, ranging from roughly 0.19 to 27.4 ug, was extracted from sorted CD4+ and CD8+ cells. Mean read counts for healthy donor samples were about 10 million for CD4+ cells and fewer than 12 million for CD8+ cells. Here is what the overall study found, with its caveats: Although roughly 29 CD8+ CDR3 sequences were shared by patients and controls, these sequences appeared highly expressed in patients and within the immunodominant clones of patients. CD8+ Simpson's diversity did not differ significantly between patients and healthy controls (P=0.060).

In the study, sorted CD4+ and CD8+ blood T cells from patients with severe aplastic anemia and from healthy subjects underwent deep sequencing of TCR repertoires. Ficoll-Paque density gradient centrifugation was used to isolate peripheral blood mononuclear cells. Before DNA extraction, CD4+ and CD8+ T cells were sorted by FACS or by magnetic beads. Profiling of TCR beta VDJ combinations and CDR3 sequences used genomic DNA as the template. An Illumina HiSeq 2000 was used for TCR repertoire sequencing. On the authors' methods: TRBV/TRBJ rearrangement plots, CDR3 size and DJ length profiles, and Simpson's diversity index were used to assess repertoires. The most abundant DNA sequence in the deep sequencing data was taken as the immunodominant clone. CDR3 amino acid sequences were checked for sharing across subjects and were also compared against the VDJdb database and published repertoires. The public sequencing data were trimmed at Q25 with fastp and processed into clonotypes with MiXCR by TCRdb, which kept only in-frame beta chains. Under each unique CDR3 protein, matching rows form one entry showing the most common genes and DNA. TCRdb, not the authors, supplied the V and J calls. The sample data list around 64,000 distinct CDR3 sequences, and about 56% of these were observed just once. The top ten clonotypes cover about 2.5% of the sample.

Including cysteine and phenylalanine, the CDR3 has 14 amino acids. Just the 42-base CDR3 DNA is kept, in frame starting at base 1. V is reduced by 10 bases and J by 1 base, leaving a spacing of 17 bases between them. CDR1 and CDR2 are read off the germline V gene (reference sequence) as LNHDA and SQIVND. To note about this clonotype: Its antigen target is currently unknown. Base qualities are missing; no much larger clone stands one base away.

This receptor was taken from a human donor in good health, serving as a control. Specimen: sorted CD4+, CD8+, or CD8+CD57+ T cells (not recorded which) from PBMCs. The chain links TRBV19 with TRBJ2-7; a tentative D call is TRBD1 (5 bases match). The CDR3 here reads CATTVVPGSYEQYF. In nucleotides, the sequence is TGTGCCACTACAGTCGTCCCAGGGTCCTACGAGCAGTACTTC.